This T cell receptor (beta chain) was captured in a study of T cells in women clearing cervical HPV infection. Looking at the study overall: With HLA typing for only a few women, HLA confounding remains possible.

The CDR3 totals 15 residues. With 3 bases removed from V and 0 bases from J, the gap between germline ends came to 9 bases. Germline CDR1 SNHLY, CDR2 FYNNEI. Comment on this clone: The read terminates 3 residues before the CDR3 end, so the remaining end is supplied by the germline J gene.

Sequencing used immunoSEQ multiplex PCR; TCRdb keeps in-frame clones, though not all of them. The table counts tens of thousands of clones; about 40% lies in the top ten. The receptor was derived from a woman between 18 and 75 years old with a cervical HPV16 infection that either progressed to CIN3+ or cleared (not recorded which). The sequenced sample consisted of blood buffy coat. The rearrangement joins TRBV2 to TRBJ2-1; D perhaps matches TRBD2 (6 bases). The covered CDR3 bases are TGTGCCAGCAGTGAGTTAGCGGACTCCTACAATGAG. Translation gives CASSELADSYNE. In full, the CDR3 is CASSELADSYNEQFF. The variable domain in full, with the rest retrieved from reference TRBV2 and TRBJ2-1, is EPEVTQTPSHQVTQMGQEVILRCVPISNHLYFYWYRQILGQKVEFLVSFYNNEISEKSEIFDDQFSVERPDGSNFTLKIRSTKLEDSAMYFCASSELADSYNEQFFGPGTRLTVL.